The 23 T cell receptor beta chains listed next were all sequenced from one sample in a study of identical twins. TCRdb independently ran MiXCR on the 5' RACE reads; one entry per CDR3 protein. The table lists about 190,000 distinct CDR3 sequences, about 16% of them singletons. The same sample was also studied in work on T cells expressing NK-cell markers.

Source material: CD8+ T cells sorted from blood. Receptor source: a woman aged 18-29 years in good health.

The chain links TRBV6-1 to TRBJ2-3, with 8 bases lining up with TRBD2. Per the germline V gene, CDR1 is MNHNS and CDR2 is SASEGT. V was pared by 6 bases and J by 2 bases, with 10 bases of the junction left unmatched. The CDR3 has 16 amino acids. DNA for the CDR3: TGTGCCAGCAGCCGCATTAGCGGGGCCCTCACAGATACGCAGTATTTT. Translated, it gives CASSRISGALTDTQYF.

This clonotype was seen a handful of times. The V and J genes are TRBV12-3 or TRBV12-4 and TRBJ1-3; a possible D gene is TRBD1 (5 bases). The CDR3 totals 11 residues. Between the trimmed V and J ends, which lost 6 bases and 8 bases, there was a span of 8 bases. CDR3 nucleotide sequence: TGTGCCAGCAGCGGGGGGGACACCATATATTTT. The encoded protein is CASSGGDTIYF.

This chain links TRBV7-9 with TRBJ2-4; D gene unclear. The CDR3 totals 16 residues. Germline values: CDR1 SEHNR, CDR2 FQNEAQ (reference sequence). V was pared by 1 base and J by 3 bases, with 13 bases between. CDR3 sequence (DNA): TGTGCCAGCAGCTTAGGACCATTCAGTCACAAAAACATTCAGTACTTC. It codes for CASSLGPFSHKNIQYF.

This clonotype has just a few counts. The V gene is TRBV7-9, the J gene TRBJ2-1, with D uncertain. Trimming took 4 bases from V and 6 from J, leaving 7 bases between them. The germline V gene has CDR1 SEHNR and CDR2 FQNEAQ (reference sequence). The CDR3 extends over 12 amino acids. The CDR3 loop is CASSSLINEQFF. The CDR3 bases are TGTGCCAGCAGCTCCCTCATCAATGAGCAGTTCTTC. Supplemented by reference TRBV7-9 and TRBJ2-1, the full variable domain reads DTGVSQNPRHKITKRGQNVTFRCDPISEHNRLYWYRQTLGQGPEFLTYFQNEAQLEKSRLLSDRFSAERPKGSFSTLEIQRTEQGDSAMYLCASSSLINEQFFGPGTRLTVL.

This clonotype came up a few times. The rearrangement joins TRBV12-3 or TRBV12-4 to TRBJ2-5; TRBD2 matches 12 bases. The CDR3 spans 15 residues. The junction had 6 bases not matched to a gene; V was cut back by 5 bases and J by 5 bases. CDR3 protein: CASSPGTSGFETQYF. DNA for the CDR3: TGTGCCAGCAGTCCCGGGACTAGCGGGTTTGAGACCCAGTACTTC.

The CDR3 is CASSLLAGKENIQYF. DNA of the CDR3: TGCGCCAGCAGCCTACTAGCGGGGAAAGAAAACATTCAGTACTTC. The J gene is TRBJ2-4, the V gene TRBV5-1; 10 bases are a match to TRBD2. Germline V gives CDR1 SGHRS, CDR2 YFSETQ. CDR3 length: 15 amino acids. Losses at the gene ends were 4 bases for V and 5 bases for J; bases not matched to a gene: 6. Together with reference TRBV5-1 and TRBJ2-4, the CDR3 gives the full variable domain: KAGVTQTPRYLIKTRGQQVTLSCSPISGHRSVSWYQQTPGQGLQFLFEYFSETQRNKGNFPGRFSGRQFSNSRSEMNVSTLELGDSALYLCASSLLAGKENIQYFGAGTRLSVL.

The CDR3 here is CASSPPGRARETQYF. The CDR3 region has the DNA TGTGCCAGCAGCCCACCGGGCCGGGCGCGGGAGACCCAGTACTTC. The rearrangement uses TRBV7-9 and TRBJ2-5; D is unclear. Trimming shortened V by 5 bases and J by 5 bases, and 18 bases separated the two germline ends. The CDR3 has 15 amino acids. Germline V gene sequence: CDR1 SEHNR, CDR2 FQNEAQ (reference sequence).

The chain carries TRBV7-2 and TRBJ2-7; perhaps D is TRBD1 or TRBD2 (5 bases each). Trimming took 8 bases from V and 3 from J, leaving 17 bases between them. The germline V gene has CDR1 SGHTA and CDR2 FQGNSA. The CDR3 runs 14 residues. The CDR3 protein is CASARLGEIYEQYF. CDR3 coding DNA: TGTGCCAGCGCCCGTCTGGGGGAGATCTACGAGCAGTACTTC. Looking up the rest from reference TRBV7-2 and TRBJ2-7 gives the full variable domain: GAGVSQSPSNKVTEKGKDVELRCDPISGHTALYWYRQSLGQGLEFLIYFQGNSAPDKSGLPSDRFSAERTGGSVSTLTIQRTQQEDSAVYLCASARLGEIYEQYFGPGTRLTVT.

The table lists this clonotype with a few counts. The genes are TRBV5-1 and TRBJ2-3; the D is unclear. The CDR3 length is 16 residues. Trimming pared 0 bases from V and 0 bases from J, leaving 11 bases between. Germline lookup yields CDR1 SGHRS and CDR2 YFSETQ. The CDR3 nucleotides are TGCGCCAGCAGCTTGGTTCTGGGGTCGAGCACAGATACGCAGTATTTT. Amino acids: CASSLVLGSSTDTQYF. Full variable domain (missing parts from reference TRBV5-1 and TRBJ2-3): KAGVTQTPRYLIKTRGQQVTLSCSPISGHRSVSWYQQTPGQGLQFLFEYFSETQRNKGNFPGRFSGRQFSNSRSEMNVSTLELGDSALYLCASSLVLGSSTDTQYFGPGTRLTVL.

This clonotype was seen a handful of times. CDR3 nucleotide sequence: TGTGCCAGCAGCTTGGGCAGGGAGATCCATGAGCAGTTCTTC. Its translation: CASSLGREIHEQFF. J is TRBJ2-1 and V is TRBV13; D could derive from TRBD1 or TRBD2 (5 bases each). Germline V gene lookup returns CDR1 PRHDT and CDR2 FYEKMQ (reference sequence). Trimming removed 3 bases from V and 8 bases from J, with 14 bases in between. CDR3 size: 14 residues.

This clonotype was seen a few times. The genes are TRBV7-2 and TRBJ2-4, with D tentatively TRBD1 or TRBD2 (6 bases each). The CDR3 runs to 13 residues. Germline loops: CDR1 SGHTA, CDR2 FQGNSA. Trimming removed 8 bases at V and 0 bases at J, with 8 bases between. CDR3 in amino acids: CASRGQAKNIQYF. The CDR3 DNA is TGTGCCAGCCGGGGGCAAGCCAAAAACATTCAGTACTTC.

This clonotype was seen a handful of times. J is TRBJ2-3 and V is TRBV20-1; D might be TRBD2 (6 bases). The V gene lost 5 bases and the J gene lost 2 bases, with 8 bases spanning the gap. The CDR3 spans 12 residues. CDR1 and CDR2 (germline): DFQATT, SNEGSKA (reference sequence). The CDR3 region has the DNA TGCAGTGCTTGGACTATCACAGATACGCAGTATTTT. Translating gives CSAWTITDTQYF.

The chain is built from TRBV9 and TRBJ2-7; perhaps TRBD1 as D (6 bases). CDR1 SGDLS and CDR2 YYNGEE come from the germline V gene. The CDR3 loop spans 15 amino acids. With 4 bases removed from V and 3 bases from J, the gap between germline ends came to 17 bases. CDR3 region: CASSTLPGQVYEQYF. For the CDR3, the DNA is TGTGCCAGCAGCACACTTCCGGGACAAGTCTACGAGCAGTACTTC. The whole variable domain, filled in from reference TRBV9 and TRBJ2-7, reads DSGVTQTPKHLITATGQRVTLRCSPRSGDLSVYWYQQSLDQGLQFLIQYYNGEERAKGNILERFSAQQFPDLHSELNLSSLELGDSALYFCASSTLPGQVYEQYFGPGTRLTVT.

V gene TRBV7-9 combines with J gene TRBJ2-7, with 7 bases aligning to TRBD1. The CDR3 spans 16 residues. Germline CDR1 is SEHNR and CDR2 is FQNEAQ (reference sequence). Trimming removed 4 bases from V and 0 bases from J; junction bases left unmatched: 9. In nucleotides, the CDR3 is TGTGCCAGCAGCTCCGACAGGGCCGGTCCCTCCTACGAGCAGTACTTC. It is translated as CASSSDRAGPSYEQYF.

This clonotype was picked up a small number of times. CDR3 in amino acids: CSANQGSQPQHF. The CDR3 region has the DNA TGCAGTGCTAATCAGGGGAGTCAGCCCCAGCATTTT. J is TRBJ1-5 and V is TRBV20-1, with a possible D match to TRBD1 (6 bases). With 4 bases removed from V and 6 bases from J, the gap between germline ends came to 10 bases. Germline values: CDR1 DFQATT, CDR2 SNEGSKA (reference sequence). The CDR3 covers 12 residues.

This clonotype was observed a handful of times. The chain combines TRBV5-6 with TRBJ2-2, with no clear D. With 4 bases removed from V and 5 bases from J, the gap between germline ends came to 9 bases. The CDR3 length is 13 residues. Germline values: CDR1 SGHDT, CDR2 YYEEEE. The CDR3 protein is CASSAIETGELFF. Written as DNA, the CDR3 is TGTGCCAGCAGCGCGATAGAAACCGGGGAGCTGTTTTTT. Full variable domain (missing parts from reference TRBV5-6 and TRBJ2-2): DAGVTQSPTHLIKTRGQQVTLRCSPKSGHDTVSWYQQALGQGPQFIFQYYEEEERQRGNFPDRFSGHQFPNYSSELNVNALLLGDSALYLCASSAIETGELFFGEGSRLTVL.

This chain links TRBV4-1 with TRBJ1-2, with 9 bases matching TRBD1. CDR1 and CDR2 from the germline V gene are MGHRA and YSYEKL. This CDR3 is built from 19 residues. V was clipped by 4 bases and J by 13 bases; unmatched bases: 28. This chain's CDR3 is CASSLHHRGQGRGAEETTF. The CDR3 nucleotides read TGCGCCAGCAGCCTACATCATCGGGGACAGGGTAGGGGTGCGGAGGAGACCACCTTC.

In its sample, this clonotype was seen a few times. This rearrangement joins TRBV6-1 to TRBJ1-2; 7 nucleotides match TRBD1. Germline V CDR1 and CDR2: MNHNS, SASEGT. Unmatched junction bases numbered 9, after V lost 7 bases and J lost 4 bases. The length of the CDR3 is 14 residues. The CDR3 loop is CASKITAGGYGYTF. The CDR3 DNA reads TGTGCCAGCAAGATCACGGCAGGGGGCTATGGCTACACCTTC.

This clonotype was observed a few times. The J gene is TRBJ2-1, the V gene TRBV6-1; D not certain. CDR1 is MNHNS and CDR2 is SASEGT in the germline V gene. CDR3 length: 10 residues. Trimming removed 5 bases at V and 8 bases at J, with 4 bases between. The CDR3 region is CASSTYEQFF. The CDR3 DNA is TGTGCCAGCAGTACGTATGAGCAGTTCTTC.

This clonotype was counted between two and nine times. The V and J genes are TRBV6-6 and TRBJ2-1; weak D call: TRBD1 (6 bases). Trimming shortened V by 4 bases and J by 5 bases, and 9 bases separated the two germline ends. This CDR3 contains 13 residues. Per germline, CDR1 MNHNY and CDR2 SVGAGI (reference sequence). The CDR3 nucleotides read TGTGCCAGCAGTTTCGACAGGAACAATGAGCAGTTCTTC. Protein product: CASSFDRNNEQFF.

Written as DNA, the CDR3 is TGTGCCAGCAGCTCTAATCTTGGGCCGTCTTTAATCACTGAAGCTTTCTTT. This sequence encodes CASSSNLGPSLITEAFF. The chain has TRBV11-2 and TRBJ1-1; no clear D. The CDR3 spans 17 residues. CDR1 is SGHAT, CDR2 FQNNGV, per germline. Trimming left V 4 bases short and J 4 bases short, with 22 bases between.

This clonotype has only a few counts. The rearrangement joins TRBV9 to TRBJ2-1; D gene ambiguous. There are 11 residues in the CDR3. The V gene's germline CDR1 is SGDLS and CDR2 YYNGEE. V was clipped by 2 bases and J by 9 bases, with 6 bases between them. In DNA form, the CDR3 reads TGTGCCAGCAGCGTTGGAAGTGAGCAGTTCTTC. This gives the protein CASSVGSEQFF.

This chain connects TRBV7-3 to TRBJ2-6; perhaps TRBD1 as D (6 bases). Trimming pared 3 bases from V and 1 base from J, leaving 10 bases between. Per germline, CDR1 SGHTA and CDR2 FQGTGA. The CDR3 is 16 amino acids. The CDR3 region is CASSLNRVSGANVLTF. CDR3 DNA: TGTGCCAGCAGCTTGAACAGGGTATCTGGGGCCAACGTCCTGACTTTC.